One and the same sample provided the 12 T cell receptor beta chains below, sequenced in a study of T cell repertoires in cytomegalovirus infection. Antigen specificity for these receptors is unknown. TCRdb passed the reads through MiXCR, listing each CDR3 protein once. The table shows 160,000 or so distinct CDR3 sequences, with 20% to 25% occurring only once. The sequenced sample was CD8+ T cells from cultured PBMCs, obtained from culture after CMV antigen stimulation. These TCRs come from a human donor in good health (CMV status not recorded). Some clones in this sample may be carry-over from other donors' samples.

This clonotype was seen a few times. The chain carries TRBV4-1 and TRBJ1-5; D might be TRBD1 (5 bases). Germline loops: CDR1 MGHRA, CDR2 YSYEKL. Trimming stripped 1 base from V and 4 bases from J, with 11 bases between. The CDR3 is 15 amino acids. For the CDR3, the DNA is TGCGCCAGCAGCCAAGCGTCAGGGTGGAATCAGCCCCAGCATTTT. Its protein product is CASSQASGWNQPQHF.

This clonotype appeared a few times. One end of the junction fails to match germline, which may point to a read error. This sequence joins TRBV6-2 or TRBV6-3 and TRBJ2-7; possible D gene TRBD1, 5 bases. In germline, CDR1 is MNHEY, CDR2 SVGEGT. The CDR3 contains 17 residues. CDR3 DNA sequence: TGTGCCGGCAGTTACTCGAGATCAGGGCCGAGCTCCTACGAGCAGTACTTC. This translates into CAGSYSRSGPSSYEQYF.

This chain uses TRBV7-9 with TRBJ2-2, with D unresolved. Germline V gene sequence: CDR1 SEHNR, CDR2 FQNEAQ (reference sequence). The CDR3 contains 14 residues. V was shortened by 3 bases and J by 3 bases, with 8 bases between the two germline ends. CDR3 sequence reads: CASSFDMDTGELFF. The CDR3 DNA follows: TGTGCCAGCAGCTTCGACATGGACACCGGGGAGCTGTTTTTT.

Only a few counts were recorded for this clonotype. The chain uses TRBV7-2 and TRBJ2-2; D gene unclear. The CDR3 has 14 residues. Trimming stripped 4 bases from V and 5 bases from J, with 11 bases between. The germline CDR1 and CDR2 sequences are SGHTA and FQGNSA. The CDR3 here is CASSSRIRTGELFF. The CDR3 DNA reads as TGTGCCAGCAGCTCGCGAATTAGGACCGGGGAGCTGTTTTTT.

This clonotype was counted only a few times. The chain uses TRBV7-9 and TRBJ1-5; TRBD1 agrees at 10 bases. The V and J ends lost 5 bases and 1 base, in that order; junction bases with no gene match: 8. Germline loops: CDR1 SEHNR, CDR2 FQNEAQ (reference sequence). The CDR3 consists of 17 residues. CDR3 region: CASSVGTGDSSNQPQHF. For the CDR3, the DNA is TGTGCCAGCAGCGTTGGGACAGGGGACTCGAGCAATCAGCCCCAGCATTTT.

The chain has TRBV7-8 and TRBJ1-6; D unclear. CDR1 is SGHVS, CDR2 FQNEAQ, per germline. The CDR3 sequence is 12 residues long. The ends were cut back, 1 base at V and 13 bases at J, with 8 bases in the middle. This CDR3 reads CASSLDGSPLHF. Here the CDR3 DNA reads TGTGCCAGCAGCTTAGATGGGTCGCCCCTCCACTTT.

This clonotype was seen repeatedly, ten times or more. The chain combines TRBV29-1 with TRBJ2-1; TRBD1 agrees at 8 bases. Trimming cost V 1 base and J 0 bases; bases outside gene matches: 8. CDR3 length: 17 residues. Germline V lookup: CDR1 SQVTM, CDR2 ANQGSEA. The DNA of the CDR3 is TGCAGCGTTGAAGGTTCGACAGGGGTGAGCTCCTACAATGAGCAGTTCTTC. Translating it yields CSVEGSTGVSSYNEQFF.

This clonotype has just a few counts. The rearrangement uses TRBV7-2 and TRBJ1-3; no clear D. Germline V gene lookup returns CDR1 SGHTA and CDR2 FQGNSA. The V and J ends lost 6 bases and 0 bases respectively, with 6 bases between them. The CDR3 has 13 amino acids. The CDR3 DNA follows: TGTGCCAGCAGACCTTTCTCTGGAAACACCATATATTTT. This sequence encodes CASRPFSGNTIYF. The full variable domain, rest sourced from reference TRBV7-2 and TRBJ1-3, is GAGVSQSPSNKVTEKGKDVELRCDPISGHTALYWYRQSLGQGLEFLIYFQGNSAPDKSGLPSDRFSAERTGGSVSTLTIQRTQQEDSAVYLCASRPFSGNTIYFGEGSWLTVV.

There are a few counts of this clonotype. The CDR3 DNA reads as TGTGCCAGCACCTCTCGGGGGGCCGATTTCAATGAGCAGTTCTTC. Its protein product is CASTSRGADFNEQFF. The chain couples TRBV7-2 to TRBJ2-1, with a weak D call TRBD2 (7 bases). The V gene lost 7 bases and the J gene lost 6 bases, with 19 bases spanning the gap. The CDR3 is 15 residues long. CDR1 is SGHTA and CDR2 is FQGNSA in the germline V gene.

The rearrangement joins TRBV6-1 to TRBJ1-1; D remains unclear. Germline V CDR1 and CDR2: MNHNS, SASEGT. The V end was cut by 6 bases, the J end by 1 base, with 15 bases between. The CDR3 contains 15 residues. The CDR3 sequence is CASSPFPGANTEAFF. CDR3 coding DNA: TGTGCCAGCAGCCCATTCCCCGGCGCGAACACTGAAGCTTTCTTT.

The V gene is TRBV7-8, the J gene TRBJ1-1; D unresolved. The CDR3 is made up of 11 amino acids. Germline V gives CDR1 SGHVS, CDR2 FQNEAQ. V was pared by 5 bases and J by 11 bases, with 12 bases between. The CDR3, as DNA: TGTGCCAGCAGCCTCGGGAACGTCGCTTTCTTT. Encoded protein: CASSLGNVAFF.

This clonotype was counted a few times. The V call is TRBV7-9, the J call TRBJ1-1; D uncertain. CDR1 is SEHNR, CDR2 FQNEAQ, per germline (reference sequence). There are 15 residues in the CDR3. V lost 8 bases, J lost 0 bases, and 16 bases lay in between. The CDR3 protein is CASHGQVAMNTEAFF. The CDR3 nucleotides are TGTGCCAGCCATGGTCAGGTTGCCATGAACACTGAAGCTTTCTTT.